Listed below are T cell receptor beta chains from one sample, sequenced in a study of T cell responses to AZD1222 COVID-19 vaccine. Sequencing was performed with immunoSEQ multiplex PCR; in TCRdb, only in-frame clones are kept and a portion is missing. The table lists 150,000 to 200,000 clones, over 90% of them singletons. Sample: peripheral blood, taken on day 0 of AZD1222 vaccination. Receptors originate from an adult in good health. Both conserved end residues are part of each CDR3. A D gene is named only where the DNA matches it firmly. Expanded clones are given a class, and other clones once, few, many or no size at all.

>TRBJ1-1|TRBV6-1|.|.
TGTGCCAGCAGTGACCAACAGGGCACTGAAGCTTTCTTT
CASSDQQGTEAFF
>TRBJ1-2|TRBV3-1/TRBV3-2|.|.
TGTGCCAGCAGCCCCCAGGACGGGGGTGGCTACACCTTC
CASSPQDGGGYTF
>TRBJ1-2|TRBV29-1|TRBD1|once
TGCAGCGTTGAAGCCGGGCAGGGGGGCAGCTATGGCTACACCTTC
CSVEAGQGGSYGYTF
>TRBJ1-1|TRBV6-5|.|.
TGTGCCAGCAGACCGGACAATTGGAACACTGAAGCTTTCTTT
CASRPDNWNTEAFF
>TRBJ1-2|TRBV19|TRBD1|.
TGTGCCAGTAGTGCACACAGGGGCTCCACTAACTATGGCTACACCTTC
CASSAHRGSTNYGYTF
>TRBJ2-5|TRBV6-5|.|few
TGTGCCAGCCGCCCCGGGGGCGCCTACCAAGAGACCCAGTACTTC
CASRPGGAYQETQYF
>TRBJ2-2|TRBV30|.|.
TGTGCCAGGACCAGGGGAGGCGGGGCGAACACCGGGGAGCTGTTTTTT
CARTRGGGANTGELFF
>TRBJ1-1|TRBV7-9|TRBD1|once
TGTGCCAGCAGCCGCGACAGGGCCCGGATTGAAGCTTTCTTT
CASSRDRARIEAFF
>TRBJ1-6|TRBV27|.|.
TGTGCCAGCAGTTTTGGGGGTAATTCACCCCTCCACTTT
CASSFGGNSPLHF
>TRBJ1-1|TRBV5-1|TRBD1|.
TGCGCCAGCAGTACAGGGGACACTGAAGCTTTCTTT
CASSTGDTEAFF
>TRBJ1-1|TRBV19|TRBD1|.
TGTGCCAGTAGATACTCCGGGACAGGGTGGAACACTGAAGCTTTCTTT
CASRYSGTGWNTEAFF
>TRBJ1-6|TRBV27|.|.
TGTGCCAGCAGAGGCCCTTTTTACGGGGATTCACCCCTCCACTTT
CASRGPFYGDSPLHF
>TRBJ1-1|TRBV12-3/TRBV12-4|.|.
TGTGCCAGCAGTTTAGGAATTACTGAAGCTTTCTTT
CASSLGITEAFF
>TRBJ1-5|TRBV4-1|.|.
TGCGCCAGCAGCCAAGATTCGAACAGAAACAATCAGCCCCAGCATTTT
CASSQDSNRNNQPQHF
>TRBJ2-7|TRBV29-1|TRBD1|.
TGCAGCGCCACGACAGGGTCCTGGGACGAGCAGTACTTC
CSATTGSWDEQYF
>TRBJ2-7|TRBV3-1/TRBV3-2|.|.
TGTGCCAGCAGCCGGATGGACGGGGACTACGAGCAGTACTTC
CASSRMDGDYEQYF
>TRBJ1-5|TRBV3-1/TRBV3-2|.|.
TGTGCCAGCAGCCAAGCTTCCCATCAGCCCCAGCATTTT
CASSQASHQPQHF
>TRBJ2-5|TRBV29-1|.|.
TGCAGCGTTGACACACCGGAGACCCAGTACTTC
CSVDTPETQYF
>TRBJ2-3|TRBV5-1|.|.
TGCGCCAGCAGCTTGGCCAGCTCGTTTGTGACAGATACGCAGTATTTT
CASSLASSFVTDTQYF
>TRBJ2-7|TRBV28|TRBD1|.
TGTGCCGGTTCTGGTTCGGGACAGGGTCTCTGGGAGCAGTACTTC
CAGSGSGQGLWEQYF
>TRBJ2-1|TRBV7-9|.|.
TGTGCCAGCAGCATTTACAATGAGCAGTTCTTC
CASSIYNEQFF
>TRBJ1-5|TRBV12-3/TRBV12-4|.|.
TGTGCCAGCAGTTTAGCTTCCAGGCAGCCCCAGCATTTT
CASSLASRQPQHF
>TRBJ2-1|TRBV27|TRBD2|.
TGTGCCAGCAGAACCCCTCCAAGCGGGATGGCCTACAATGAGCAGTTCTTC
CASRTPPSGMAYNEQFF
>TRBJ2-3|TRBV5-8|TRBD2|once
TGTGCCAGCAGCTTGGGTCTAGCGGGGAGCACAGATACGCAGTATTTT
CASSLGLAGSTDTQYF
>TRBJ1-6|TRBV11-2|TRBD1|.
TGTGCCAGCAGCTCGCGGACAGGGAGGGCCAATTCACCCCTCCACTTT
CASSSRTGRANSPLHF
>TRBJ1-5|TRBV19|TRBD1|once
TGTGCCAGTAGTCCCACAGGGGGTCAGCCCCAGCATTTT
CASSPTGGQPQHF
>TRBJ1-2|TRBV2|TRBD1|.
TGTGCCAGCAGGTGGGACAGGTATAACTATGGCTACACCTTC
CASRWDRYNYGYTF
>TRBJ1-6|TRBV7-9|TRBD1|.
TGTGCCAGCAGCTTAACCGGGACAGAAAATTCACCCCTCCACTTT
CASSLTGTENSPLHF
>TRBJ2-5|TRBV27|TRBD2|.
TGTGCCAGCAGCCGGGGTGGCGGCGGGAGGAGGGACTTC
CASSRGGGGRRDF
>TRBJ2-3|TRBV4-1|TRBD1|.
TGCGCCAGCAGCCAAGGCCGGGCCGGACAGGGTGCCTTTGGGGGCACAGATACGCAGTATTTT
CASSQGRAGQGAFGGTDTQYF
>TRBJ2-7|TRBV20-1|.|.
TGCAGTGCTGGCGCCTACGAGCAGTACTTC
CSAGAYEQYF
>TRBJ2-7|TRBV14|.|.
TGTGCCAGCAGCCAAGATCCGTCAGCGTTCGAGCAGTACTTC
CASSQDPSAFEQYF
>TRBJ1-1|TRBV6-5|.|.
TGTGCCAGCAGTTACGGGCAGGCGGGGGGCACTGAAGCTTTCTTT
CASSYGQAGGTEAFF
>TRBJ2-5|TRBV4-2|TRBD1|.
TGTGCCAGCAGCCACACGGACAGGAAAGAGACCCAGTACTTC
CASSHTDRKETQYF